This T cell receptor (beta chain) appears in the sequencing data of a study of radiation and T cells in renal cell carcinoma. Germline CDR1 reads MDHEN; CDR2 reads SYDVKM. This CDR3 contains 16 residues. With 5 bases removed from V and 3 bases from J, the gap between germline ends came to 17 bases. The time point is: baseline pretreatment blood. Noted treatment: 15 Gy SBRT to primary tumor, nephrectomy 4 weeks later. Serial blood draws occurred at baseline and 2 and 4 weeks post-SBRT. Sequencing used immunoSEQ multiplex PCR; TCRdb keeps in-frame clones, though not all of them. In the table there are some 150,000 clones, around 78% of which are singletons.

This TCR was sampled from a woman between 50 and 59 years old with renal cell carcinoma. The sequencing here drew on blood, taken from a patient whose treatment included radiotherapy and nephrectomy. V and J are TRBV28 and TRBJ1-5; tentative D call: TRBD1 (5 bases). The CDR3 DNA reads TGTGCCAGCAGTCCGCGGGGAGGGGCAAACAATCAGCCCCAGCATTTT. Translated, it gives CASSPRGGANNQPQHF.